This TCR beta chain is from a study of T cell repertoires in ileal Crohn's disease (dated by TCRdb to about 2019). Study-level background: The median duration of disease was approximately 8.5 years, and at the time of surgery approximately 33% of patients were active smokers. Every patient underwent surgery because of a complication, which was stricturing disease in about 61% of cases and penetrating disease in about 39%. Roughly half of the patients were given postoperative therapy, with more than 15 on anti-TNF agents and 10 to 12 on thiopurines. The TCR repertoire was analysed in approximately 61 patients with Crohn's disease drawn from a prospective multicentre cohort. The study was conducted in parallel with a multicentre cohort built to find predictors of early endoscopic recurrence after ileocolonic resection. A Rutgeerts score above i0 was used to define endoscopic postoperative recurrence. The study sequenced 171 mucosal samples from 55 or so patients, taken at several locations on the surgical specimen and at postoperative endoscopy.

Counted from cysteine to phenylalanine, this CDR3 has 15 amino acids. Only CDR3 DNA remains: 45 bases, in frame from the first base. V drops 2 bases and J drops 8 bases, leaving 18 bases in between. As encoded in the germline V gene, CDR1 is MNHNS while CDR2 is SASEGT. The study at large found these results: Only a subgroup of patients, of unstated size, had their mucosal CD4 and CD8 T cells sorted and sequenced. Endoscopic recurrence was linked to a higher percentage of high-frequency clones at surgery, and recurrence occurred in every patient whose clonality exceeded 26.8% (18/57). Compared with CD4 T cells, sorted CD8 T cells contained more high-frequency clones, which suggests that the mucosal expansions were mostly CD8. Patients who were active smokers at surgery had a significantly higher proportion of clonal expansions than non-smokers (approximately 28% vs 17%, p=0.02).

For commercial TCRB immunosequencing, five hundred nanograms of biopsy DNA were submitted for each sample. A two-step, amplification bias-controlled multiplex PCR was used by Adaptive Biotechnology to amplify CDR3 regions from genomic DNA. Primers for every V and J gene segment were used in the first PCR, and barcodes and Illumina adapters were added in the second PCR. CDR3 libraries were sequenced using an Illumina instrument. As for the original processing: Analysis combined the vendor-provided pipelines with custom analysis of raw data in R/Bioconductor under R version 3.3.0. Clonality, which ranges from 0 to 1, was calculated as the inverse of the normalised Shannon entropy across all productive clones. High-frequency clones were defined as the share of the repertoire taken up by the top 100 clones, keeping only clones that passed a 95% confidence test. Overlap between samples was measured with the Morisita-Horn index, while repertoire diversity was measured with the Simpson index. The immuneACCESS repertoire file appears here via TCRdb, limited to in-frame rearrangements. These files lack a portion of the clones; in checked studies, under half of the deficit traces to unresolved V genes, and the cause of the others is not known. Clone size and V and J calls were adopted from that table, with D and trimming inferred from the DNA. The sample table holds around 4,400 clones, of which 70% to 80% were seen once. The leading ten clones occupy approximately 15% of the sample.

As for this clone: Its antigen remains unidentified. Within one base of it there is no much larger clone, and no base qualities were kept.

Adults with ileal or ileocolonic Crohn's disease for whom ileocolonic resection was indicated were considered eligible. Whole ileal mucosal biopsies were kept frozen at -80 degrees C prior to DNA extraction. A TRizol-based method was used to extract genomic DNA from the frozen whole biopsies, and the DNA was quantified with a NanoDrop 2000 spectrophotometer. The sequenced sample consisted of ileal tissue. Recombination joined TRBV6-1 with TRBJ1-2; the D gene lacks a confident call. The receptor was isolated from an adult with Crohn's disease. In nucleotide form, the sequence is TGTGCCAGCAGTGAAATAGGAGGACCAGCAAGCGGCTACACCTTC. Its protein product is CASSEIGGPASGYTF.